These T cell receptor beta chains were read from a single sample in a study of brain metastases from non-small cell lung cancer. Profiled with immunoSEQ multiplex PCR; TCRdb holds only in-frame clones, not every one. This sample has around 2,400 clones; about 85% occur once, and the top ten carry roughly 6%. Sequencing used primary lung tumor tissue. The receptors shown here come from a donor at least 40 years old with non-small cell lung cancer. Each CDR3 is given with its conserved first and last residue. The D gene is left open where the match is weak. Clone size is given for some rows only: seen once, a few or many times, or a class if the clone is expanded.

j_call clone_size d_call v_call cdr3_nt cdr3_aa
TRBJ2-2 NA NA TRBV6-4 TGTGCCAGCAGTTACGGTGGTTCCGGGGAGCTGTTTTTT CASSYGGSGELFF
TRBJ2-5 NA NA TRBV29-1 TGCAGCGTTGAAGATCCGAGTCTTCGAGAGACCCAGTACTTC CSVEDPSLRETQYF
TRBJ2-3 NA NA TRBV14 TGTGCCAGCAGCAAGACCAAGCTCGGCACAGATACGCAGTATTTT CASSKTKLGTDTQYF
TRBJ1-4 NA NA TRBV15 TGTGCCACCAGCAGAGAAAAACTGTTTTTT CATSREKLFF
TRBJ1-3 few NA TRBV5-5 TGTGCCAGCAGCCCAGACCCTGGAAACACCATATATTTT CASSPDPGNTIYF
TRBJ2-7 few TRBD1 TRBV19 TGTGCCAGTAGCGTTACAGGGGGCGCGTCCTACGAGCAGTACTTC CASSVTGGASYEQYF
TRBJ2-5 NA NA TRBV11-3 TGTGCCAGCAGCTTAGCTGTTGGAGAGACCCAGTACTTC CASSLAVGETQYF
TRBJ1-3 NA NA TRBV3-1/TRBV3-2 TGTGCCAGCAGCCCAGGGCTCCCATTTACACGCCGAAACACCATATATTTT CASSPGLPFTRRNTIYF
TRBJ2-3 NA NA TRBV5-6 TGTGCCAGCAGCTCGGACAGCATCACAGATACGCAGTATTTT CASSSDSITDTQYF
TRBJ1-4 once NA TRBV5-6 TGTGCCAGCAGCTTGTTGTTGGAGGAAAAACTGTTTTTT CASSLLLEEKLFF
TRBJ1-6 NA NA TRBV21-1 TGTGCCAGCACCCTCCCCCGGGCGGATTCACCCCTCCACTTT CASTLPRADSPLHF
TRBJ2-2 NA NA TRBV19 TGTGCCAGTAGTATCCGACAGGAAGTGGCCGGGGAGCTGTTTTTT CASSIRQEVAGELFF
TRBJ2-7 NA NA TRBV3-1/TRBV3-2 TGTGCCAGCAGCTTTCAATCCCTCGAGCAGTACTTC CASSFQSLEQYF
TRBJ1-2 once TRBD1 TRBV29-1 TGCAGCGTTGGGACAGGGGGTGGCTACACCTTC CSVGTGGGYTF
TRBJ1-1 NA NA TRBV3-1/TRBV3-2 TGTGCCAGCAGCCTTGTGAGCTCTGAAGCTTTCTTT CASSLVSSEAFF
TRBJ2-1 NA TRBD2 TRBV5-4 TGTGCCAGCAGCAAGGGGGTTAGCGGGGTCTACAATGAGCAGTTCTTC CASSKGVSGVYNEQFF
TRBJ2-1 NA NA TRBV7-2 TGTGCCAGCAGCTTAGAGGGCTTGGGTGAGCAGTTCTTC CASSLEGLGEQFF
TRBJ2-1 NA NA TRBV19 TGTGCCAGTAGTATCCCGGACAGTGACAATGAGCAGTTCTTC CASSIPDSDNEQFF
TRBJ2-1 NA TRBD1 TRBV7-6 TGTGCCAGCAGGCCCGGGACAGGGAGGAACAATGAGCAGTTCTTC CASRPGTGRNNEQFF
TRBJ1-1 NA NA TRBV18 TGTGCCAGCTCACCCCTCCTCATCCCGGGGACTGAAGCTTTCTTT CASSPLLIPGTEAFF
TRBJ2-5 NA NA TRBV29-1 TGCAGCGTCTCTTTAGAGACCCAGTACTTC CSVSLETQYF
TRBJ2-3 NA NA TRBV24-1 TGTGCCACCAGTGATTTCGACTGGCCCGGTGGTGTAGATACGCAGTATTTT CATSDFDWPGGVDTQYF
TRBJ2-7 NA NA TRBV19 TGTGCCAGTAGCAGGGGAAGGTCCTTCGAGCAATACTTC CASSRGRSFEQYF
TRBJ1-3 NA NA TRBV7-8 TGTGCCAGCAGCTTAGCACAGAGCTCTGGAAACACCATATATTTT CASSLAQSSGNTIYF
TRBJ2-5 NA NA TRBV4-2 TGTGCCAGCAGCCAAGATCACGGGACGGGGGAGACCCAGTACTTC CASSQDHGTGETQYF
TRBJ1-1 NA NA TRBV3-1/TRBV3-2 TGTGCCAGCAGCCAAGATTGGGAGAGGGAAGCTTTCTTT CASSQDWEREAFF
TRBJ1-2 NA NA TRBV7-9 TGTGTCAGCAGCCCGGGGGGGGCGTTTGTCTATGGCTACACCTTC CVSSPGGAFVYGYTF
TRBJ1-1 NA NA TRBV5-6 TGTGCCAGCAGCTTGGTGGCGGGGAAAGTAGCTTTCTTT CASSLVAGKVAFF
TRBJ1-2 NA TRBD1 TRBV18 TGTGCCAGCTCACCGGACAGGCTCTCTCAGGCAGGCGGCTACACCTTC CASSPDRLSQAGGYTF
TRBJ1-1 NA NA TRBV5-1 TGCGCCAGCAGCCCCCTCGGTGGTGACACTGAAGCTTTCTTT CASSPLGGDTEAFF
TRBJ1-5 NA NA TRBV6-1 TGTGCCAGCAGTGAAACCCGAACCTGGGCCCAGCATTTT CASSETRTWAQHF
TRBJ1-1 NA NA TRBV4-2 TGTACCAGCAGCCAAGAGGGTGCTGGCGAAGCTTTCTTT CTSSQEGAGEAFF
TRBJ1-1 NA NA TRBV5-1 TGCGCCAGCAACCCGGGGAATTCGGGCACTGAAGCTTTCTTT CASNPGNSGTEAFF
TRBJ1-2 once NA TRBV5-1 TGCGCCAGCAGCTTCTATGCTTCTTTGAGCTATGGCTACACCTTC CASSFYASLSYGYTF
TRBJ1-2 NA NA TRBV29-1 TGCAGCGTTGTAAGACACGGGGGAGGTGGCTACACCTTC CSVVRHGGGGYTF
TRBJ2-7 NA NA TRBV24-1 TGTGCCACCAGTGATCGAAGGACAGTAAGCTCCTACGAGCAGTACTTC CATSDRRTVSSYEQYF
TRBJ1-1 NA NA TRBV6-5 TGTGCCAGCAGGCCGACCGGGTGGAACACTGAAGCTTTCTTT CASRPTGWNTEAFF
TRBJ1-5 NA NA TRBV12-3/TRBV12-4 TGTGCCAGCAGTTTAAACGGGTTGGTGCCCCAGCATTTT CASSLNGLVPQHF
TRBJ2-1 NA NA TRBV5-4 TGTGCCAGCAGCCCCCCTGGGTTGAGGAATGAGCAGTTCTTC CASSPPGLRNEQFF
TRBJ2-7 NA TRBD1 TRBV6-5 TGTGCCAGCAGCCGTGCCGGGACAGGGGACTACGAGCAGTACTTC CASSRAGTGDYEQYF
TRBJ2-1 NA NA TRBV6-1 TGTGCCAGCAGTGAAGCTTTGACCCAGCTTACAAACAATGAGCAGTTCTTC CASSEALTQLTNNEQFF
TRBJ1-6 NA NA TRBV9 TGTGCCAGCAGCGTATCGGTGTATAATTCACCCCTCCACTTT CASSVSVYNSPLHF
TRBJ2-3 NA TRBD2 TRBV7-9 TGTGCCAGCAGTAAAGCGACGGCGGGGGCAGATACGCAGTATTTT CASSKATAGADTQYF
TRBJ1-6 NA TRBD1 TRBV6-5 TGTGCCAGCAGTTACTCCCCACAGGGGCAGGGGTCACCCCTCCACTTT CASSYSPQGQGSPLHF
TRBJ1-5 NA NA TRBV24-1 TGTGCCACCAGTGATCGGGGGGATCAGCCCCAGCATTTT CATSDRGDQPQHF
TRBJ1-6 NA NA TRBV27 TGTGCCAGCACCCGAGTGGGTGGTAATTCACCCCTCCACTTT CASTRVGGNSPLHF
TRBJ1-2 NA NA TRBV6-5 TGTGCCATCCAGTCCGGGGATTCAGGCTACACCTTC CAIQSGDSGYTF
TRBJ1-1 NA TRBD1 TRBV18 TGTGCCAGCTCACAGGGACAGGGACGCGCTGAAGCTTTCTTT CASSQGQGRAEAFF
TRBJ2-7 NA NA TRBV25-1 TGTGCCAGCAGTGATGCCGGTAGACCCAGCGAGCAGTACTTC CASSDAGRPSEQYF
TRBJ1-1 NA NA TRBV20-1 TGCAGTGCTACGGAAGGGATGGGCGCTTTCTTT CSATEGMGAFF
TRBJ2-1 NA TRBD2 TRBV2 TGTGCCAGCAGTGGGCGCGGGGGAAACAATGAGCAGTTCTTC CASSGRGGNNEQFF
TRBJ1-4 NA TRBD1 TRBV18 TGTGCCAGCTCACCGAGACAGGGGGCGAGTGAAAAACTGTTTTTT CASSPRQGASEKLFF
TRBJ2-5 NA NA TRBV28 TGTGCCAGCAGTTCCGGGCAGGGCCTCTTGGAGACCCAGTACTTC CASSSGQGLLETQYF